The TCR beta chain described here comes from a study of cytomegalovirus exposure and HLA in healthy donors. The trim removed 8 bases at V and 5 bases at J, leaving 11 bases unmatched. CDR3 size: 14 residues. From germline, CDR1 is ENHRY and CDR2 SYGVKD. Primers for the PCR totalled 60 Vbeta and 13 Jbeta. Here immunoSEQ multiplex PCR was the method, and the copy in TCRdb shows in-frame clones only, minus some. Seen here are about 130,000 clones, 65% to 80% observed once, and the top ten hold approximately 3.4%. The V gene is TRBV10-3, the J gene TRBJ2-7, with 8 bases aligning to TRBD2. Sample: PBMCs. The sequence was obtained from a man between 35 and 55 years old in good health and CMV-seronegative. Written as DNA, the CDR3 is TGTGCCATCCAGTCCCGGGAGGGCCAGCACGAGCAGTACTTC. As protein: CAIQSREGQHEQYF.